This passage covers 14 T cell receptor beta chains from one sample sequenced in a study of control samples from healthy donors and cancer patients. TCRdb keeps only in-frame clones here, not all; method: immunoSEQ multiplex PCR. Here the sample spans about 160,000 clones, roughly 94% being singletons. What was sequenced was PBMCs. These receptors were taken from a man aged 55 to 70 with colorectal cancer.

This chain links TRBV11-3 with TRBJ2-2; TRBD1 aligns across 8 bases. Germline lookup yields CDR1 SGHNT and CDR2 YENEEA. V shed 5 bases and J 6 bases; nucleotides not matched to a gene: 5. This CDR3 is built from 14 residues. The DNA of the CDR3 is TGTGCCAGCAGCGGACAGGGAATGGCCGGGGAGCTGTTTTTT. This gives the protein CASSGQGMAGELFF.

Of note for this clone: The same CDR3 is also encoded by other DNA sequences in this sample. Written as DNA, the CDR3 is TGTGCCAGCTCGAGTACAGAGAACACTGAAGCTTTCTTT. Protein sequence: CASSSTENTEAFF. The chain has TRBV18 and TRBJ1-1; D call uncertain. Germline V gene sequence: CDR1 KGHSH, CDR2 LQKENI. Trimming cost V 6 bases and J 1 base, with 9 bases left between them. The CDR3 contains 13 residues.

This sequence joins TRBV9 and TRBJ1-2; D uncertain. Deletions cut 0 bases from V and 6 bases from J, with 9 bases between. Germline assignment: CDR1 SGDLS and CDR2 YYNGEE. The CDR3 spans 13 residues. The CDR3 coding sequence is TGTGCCAGCAGCGTAGGTTGGGGAGATGGCTACACCTTC. Amino acids: CASSVGWGDGYTF.

V usage is TRBV30 and J usage is TRBJ2-6; D assignment may be TRBD1 or TRBD2 (6 bases each). The CDR3 runs to 19 residues. Trimming removed 0 bases at V and 1 base at J, with 19 bases between. Germline CDR1 and CDR2: GTSNPN and SVGIG (reference sequence). In DNA, the CDR3 is TGTGCCTGGAGTGTTTTCCGGGGGCAGGGACGTTCTGGGGCCAACGTCCTGACTTTC. It translates to CAWSVFRGQGRSGANVLTF.

The chain links TRBV7-9 to TRBJ1-1; 11 nucleotides line up with TRBD1. The J segment lost 7 bases and the V segment lost 8 bases, leaving 21 bases of the junction unmatched. CDR3 size: 18 residues. Germline V gene lookup returns CDR1 SEHNR and CDR2 FQNEAQ (reference sequence). The CDR3: CASEIPPGTGGRKVEAFF. The CDR3 DNA reads TGTGCCAGCGAAATCCCGCCAGGGACAGGGGGGCGGAAGGTTGAAGCTTTCTTT.

The J gene is TRBJ2-7, the V gene TRBV7-9; weak D call: TRBD1 (6 bases). Trimming cost V 5 bases and J 0 bases, with 14 bases left between them. The V gene's germline CDR1 is SEHNR and CDR2 FQNEAQ (reference sequence). This CDR3 has 15 amino acids. The CDR3 DNA sequence: TGTGCCAGCAGCCCTAGGGACACCAGCTCCTACGAGCAGTACTTC. This encodes CASSPRDTSSYEQYF.

The chain employs TRBV7-2 and TRBJ1-5; D uncertain. V shed 1 base and J shed 7 bases, with 8 bases lying between them. The germline V gene has CDR1 SGHTA and CDR2 FQGNSA. The CDR3 extends over 13 amino acids. CDR3 in amino acids: CASSLGEEQPQHF. CDR3 bases: TGTGCCAGCAGCTTAGGGGAGGAACAGCCCCAGCATTTT. Together with reference TRBV7-2 and TRBJ1-5, the CDR3 gives the full variable domain: GAGVSQSPSNKVTEKGKDVELRCDPISGHTALYWYRQSLGQGLEFLIYFQGNSAPDKSGLPSDRFSAERTGGSVSTLTIQRTQQEDSAVYLCASSLGEEQPQHFGDGTRLSIL.

V is TRBV24-1 and J is TRBJ2-2; D is uncertain. The CDR3 runs 15 residues. Germline CDR1 and CDR2: KGHDR and SFDVKD. V lost 9 bases, J lost 4 bases, and 17 bases lay in between. CDR3 protein: CATPPRVGITGELFF. In DNA, the CDR3 is TGTGCCACCCCGCCCCGGGTAGGAATCACCGGGGAGCTGTTTTTT.

The J gene is TRBJ2-7, the V gene TRBV19; TRBD1 agrees at 9 bases. Per the germline V gene, CDR1 is LNHDA and CDR2 is SQIVND (reference sequence). V was clipped by 5 bases and J by 5 bases; unmatched bases: 10. This CDR3 region has 15 residues. For the CDR3, the DNA is TGTGCCAGTAGTCCCGGGGGGACAGGGTCCGACGAGCAGTACTTC. Amino acid sequence: CASSPGGTGSDEQYF.

DNA for the CDR3: TGCGCCAGCAGCTTGGGACTCCCTGGGGCAGATACGCAGTATTTT. The encoded protein is CASSLGLPGADTQYF. The chain carries TRBV5-1 and TRBJ2-3; no clear D gene. Germline CDR1 is SGHRS and CDR2 is YFSETQ. Trimming pared 0 bases from V and 4 bases from J, leaving 12 bases between. The CDR3 extends over 15 amino acids.

The rearrangement joins TRBV27 to TRBJ2-3; tentatively, D is TRBD1 or TRBD2 (5 bases each). The length of the CDR3 is 14 residues. Germline V gene sequence: CDR1 MNHEY, CDR2 SMNVEV (reference sequence). Trimming cost V 6 bases and J 3 bases, with 13 bases left between them. The CDR3 loop is CASSGAGWTDTQYF. The CDR3, as DNA: TGTGCCAGCAGCGGGGCTGGTTGGACAGATACGCAGTATTTT.

This clone was observed a few times. The J gene is TRBJ2-5, the V gene TRBV9; 7 bases are shared with TRBD2. Losses at the gene ends were 0 bases for V and 9 bases for J; bases not matched to a gene: 11. This CDR3 comprises 15 residues. Germline values: CDR1 SGDLS, CDR2 YYNGEE. The CDR3 nucleotides are TGTGCCAGCAGCGTAGCGCTCGGGACTACTTCCGCCCAGTACTTC. It yields the protein CASSVALGTTSAQYF.

CDR3 coding DNA: TGTGCCAGCAGCCACGGGACCGCCTCTGGGGAGCAGTACTTC. It specifies CASSHGTASGEQYF. V and J are TRBV7-2 and TRBJ2-7; D possibly uses TRBD1 or TRBD2 (5 bases each). Trimming took 5 bases from V and 7 from J, leaving 18 bases between them. In germline, CDR1 is SGHTA, CDR2 FQGNSA. This CDR3 is built from 14 residues.

This chain links TRBV18 with TRBJ1-6; D call uncertain. CDR1 and CDR2 from the germline V gene are KGHSH and LQKENI. V shed 3 bases and J shed 8 bases, with 20 bases lying between them. This CDR3 has 17 amino acids. The chain's CDR3 is CASSPRSPDKEDSPLHF. CDR3 bases: TGTGCCAGCTCACCCAGATCGCCGGATAAGGAGGATTCACCCCTCCACTTT.